The source of this T cell receptor beta chain is a study of shared clonotypes between healthy human individuals. General observations from the study: Represented diversity, genetic and exposure-history alike, was limited by few donors.

Sequencing was performed with immunoSEQ multiplex PCR; in TCRdb, only in-frame clones are kept and a portion is missing. The data show some 2.1 million clones, roughly 94% seen once. The CDR3 contains 16 residues. Per the germline V gene, CDR1 is SGHDT and CDR2 is YYEEEE. V gave up 4 bases and J gave up 9 bases, with 20 bases separating them. Worth noting for this clone: Antigen unknown.

The clonotype comes from a man in his late teens or twenties in good health. The V and J genes are TRBV5-6 and TRBJ1-6; D is perhaps TRBD1 (6 bases). Material: naive CD4+ T cells sorted from blood. Subset noted: CD45RA+ positively selected. CDR3 sequence (DNA): TGTGCCAGCAGCCTTGAAACCAGGGGTTGGTCTTCACCCCTCCACTTT. Translation: CASSLETRGWSSPLHF.